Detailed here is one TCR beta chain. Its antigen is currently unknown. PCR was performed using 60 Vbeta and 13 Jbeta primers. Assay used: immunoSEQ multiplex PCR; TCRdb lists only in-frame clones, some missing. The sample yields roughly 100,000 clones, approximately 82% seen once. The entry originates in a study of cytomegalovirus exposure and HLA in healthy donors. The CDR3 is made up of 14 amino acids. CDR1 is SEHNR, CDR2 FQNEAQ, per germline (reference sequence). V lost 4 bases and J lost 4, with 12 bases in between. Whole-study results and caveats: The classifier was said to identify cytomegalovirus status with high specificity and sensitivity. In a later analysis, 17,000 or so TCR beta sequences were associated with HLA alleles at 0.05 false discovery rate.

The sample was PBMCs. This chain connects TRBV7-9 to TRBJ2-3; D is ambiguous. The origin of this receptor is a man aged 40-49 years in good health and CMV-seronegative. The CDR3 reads CASSYLASSDTQYF. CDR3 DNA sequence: TGTGCCAGCAGCTACCTTGCCAGTTCAGATACGCAGTATTTT.